Listed here are 26 T cell receptor beta chains from one sample, sequenced in a study of cytomegalovirus exposure and HLA in healthy donors. PCR amplification relied on 60 Vbeta primers (plus 13 Jbeta primers). Only in-frame clones appear in the TCRdb table, and some are missing; sequencing was by immunoSEQ multiplex PCR. Its listing shows tens of thousands of clones. Sequencing used PBMCs. The receptor set was obtained from a woman under 40 in good health and CMV-seronegative.

This chain links TRBV6-1 with TRBJ1-1; D might be TRBD1 (5 bases). The CDR3 extends over 13 amino acids. CDR1 is MNHNS and CDR2 is SASEGT in the germline V gene. V dropped 7 bases and J dropped 4 bases, with 13 bases sitting between them. CDR3 DNA sequence: TGTGCCAGCAAACAGCCGGGGGGCACTGAAGCTTTCTTT. It specifies CASKQPGGTEAFF.

This rearrangement joins TRBV7-8 to TRBJ1-1; TRBD1 might be the D (5 bases). V was shortened by 7 bases and J by 0 bases, with 9 bases between the two germline ends. CDR1 and CDR2 (germline): SGHVS, FQNEAQ. This CDR3 contains 13 residues. Here the CDR3 DNA reads TGTGCCAGCAAATCCAGGGTGAACACTGAAGCTTTCTTT. Protein sequence: CASKSRVNTEAFF.

The gene calls are TRBV5-1 and TRBJ2-1; D possibly corresponds to TRBD2 (7 bases). CDR1 SGHRS and CDR2 YFSETQ come from the germline V gene. Deletions cut 8 bases from V and 7 bases from J, with 22 bases between. The CDR3 totals 15 residues. CDR3 loop: CASRQSAGRGNEQFF. In DNA form, the CDR3 reads TGCGCCAGTCGTCAGTCAGCGGGAAGGGGGAATGAGCAGTTCTTC.

This rearrangement joins TRBV7-6 to TRBJ1-6; D is undetermined. Germline CDR1 reads SGHVS; CDR2 reads FNYEAQ. Trimming removed 2 bases from V and 8 bases from J, with 10 bases in between. CDR3 size: 14 residues. CDR3 DNA sequence: TGTGCCAGCAGCTTAAGACTCATCGATTCACCCCTCCACTTT. It encodes CASSLRLIDSPLHF.

The chain uses TRBV19 and TRBJ2-2; 9 bases agree with TRBD2. The V gene's germline CDR1 is LNHDA and CDR2 SQIVND (reference sequence). J gave up 6 bases and V 8 bases, and 10 bases lay outside the gene matches. The CDR3 has 15 amino acids. In nucleotides, the CDR3 is TGTGCCAGTGGTTTAGCGGGAGTAAACGCCGGGGAGCTGTTTTTT. It is translated as CASGLAGVNAGELFF.

The chain couples TRBV4-1 to TRBJ1-2; TRBD1 might be the D (5 bases). The CDR3 length is 16 residues. Germline lookup yields CDR1 MGHRA and CDR2 YSYEKL. The V and J ends lost 0 bases and 4 bases respectively, with 15 bases between them. CDR3 nucleotide sequence: TGCGCCAGCAGCCAAGATACGGGGGGAGCTGCCTATGGCTACACCTTC. As protein: CASSQDTGGAAYGYTF.

The chain carries TRBV30 and TRBJ2-7, with a possible D match to TRBD2 (6 bases). The CDR3 contains 14 residues. Trimming took off 5 bases at V and 2 bases at J, with 16 bases between the two ends. Germline CDR1 is GTSNPN and CDR2 is SVGIG (reference sequence). The CDR3 sequence is CAWDRDSTPYEQYF. In DNA, the CDR3 is TGTGCCTGGGACCGGGACTCTACCCCCTACGAGCAGTACTTC.

The rearrangement links TRBV5-6 to TRBJ2-1; 15 bases agree with TRBD2. The CDR3 length is 17 residues. V dropped 4 bases and J dropped 4; count of bases not matched to a gene: 6. Germline V gene sequence: CDR1 SGHDT, CDR2 YYEEEE. CDR3 coding DNA: TGTGCCAGCAGCCCCGGGACTAGCGGGAGGCGTTACAATGAGCAGTTCTTC. Translation gives CASSPGTSGRRYNEQFF.

The chain uses TRBV29-1 and TRBJ2-1, with 7 bases that match TRBD1. The V gene end was trimmed by 7 bases and the J gene end by 9 bases; junction bases not matched to a gene: 12. The germline CDR1 and CDR2 sequences are SQVTM and ANQGSEA. CDR3 length: 13 residues. CDR3 amino acids: CSAATLQGSEQFF. The CDR3 DNA sequence: TGCAGCGCAGCCACTCTACAGGGGAGTGAGCAGTTCTTC.

The chain carries TRBV18 and TRBJ2-7, with D maybe TRBD1 (6 bases). The ends were cut back, 2 bases at V and 5 bases at J, with 13 bases in the middle. Germline CDR1 is KGHSH and CDR2 is LQKENI. The CDR3 sequence is 14 residues long. The CDR3 loop reads CASSPSRGRNEQYF. DNA of the CDR3: TGTGCCAGCTCACCATCCAGGGGAAGGAACGAGCAGTACTTC.

The chain joins TRBV6-5 to TRBJ2-7; D might be TRBD1 (6 bases). The CDR3 sequence is 13 residues long. Trimming took 8 bases from V and 3 from J, leaving 14 bases between them. Germline CDR1 reads MNHEY; CDR2 reads SVGAGI. The CDR3 nucleotides are TGTGCCAGCGGAAGGGGGATAGGCTACGAGCAGTACTTC. Translation gives CASGRGIGYEQYF.

The chain couples TRBV6-6 to TRBJ2-7, with TRBD1 identical over 11 bases. Germline V gene data show CDR1 as MNHNY and CDR2 as SVGAGI (reference sequence). The CDR3 is made up of 14 amino acids. Losses at the gene ends were 5 bases for V and 6 bases for J; bases not matched to a gene: 6. The CDR3 here is CASSTSDRGREQYF. CDR3 bases: TGTGCCAGCAGTACCTCGGACAGGGGGCGCGAGCAGTACTTC.

The chain uses TRBV19 and TRBJ2-1; TRBD2 matches at 7 bases. After removal of 6 bases from V and 7 bases from J, the junction contained 9 bases not matched to a gene. The CDR3 runs 14 residues. The germline V gene encodes CDR1 LNHDA and CDR2 SQIVND (reference sequence). CDR3 sequence: CASRSQASGNEQFF. CDR3 in DNA: TGTGCCAGTAGAAGTCAGGCTAGCGGTAATGAGCAGTTCTTC.

Of note for this clone: Germline is not matched at one junction end, which may reflect a read error. Different DNA sequences within this sample yield the same CDR3. The gene calls are TRBV19 and TRBJ2-1, with a weak D call TRBD1 (6 bases). Germline V lookup: CDR1 LNHDA, CDR2 SQIVND (reference sequence). The CDR3 has 15 amino acids. The CDR3, as DNA: TGTGCCAGTAGGCTGGACAGAAGCTCCGACAATGAGCAGTTCTTC. The encoded protein is CASRLDRSSDNEQFF.

The rearrangement uses TRBV5-1 and TRBJ1-1, with D tentatively TRBD1 (5 bases). Trimming cost V 0 bases and J 5 bases, with 14 bases left between them. This CDR3 spans 15 amino acids. Germline CDR1 is SGHRS and CDR2 is YFSETQ. CDR3 bases: TGCGCCAGCAGCTTGGCCTTCGGGGGAACTACTGAAGCTTTCTTT. This translates into CASSLAFGGTTEAFF.

The CDR3 DNA is TGTGCCAGCAGTCTAGGGCAGGGGGCCTACGAGCAGTACTTC. Amino acids: CASSLGQGAYEQYF. The rearrangement joins TRBV9 to TRBJ2-7; the match to TRBD1 covers 7 bases. This CDR3 contains 14 residues. The germline gives CDR1 SGDLS, CDR2 YYNGEE. V was clipped by 5 bases and J by 2 bases; unmatched bases: 7.

The gene calls are TRBV10-3 and TRBJ1-2; possible D gene TRBD1, 5 bases. Germline V CDR1 and CDR2: ENHRY, SYGVKD. There are 15 residues in the CDR3. With 0 bases removed from V and 8 bases from J, the gap between germline ends came to 16 bases. DNA for the CDR3: TGTGCCATCAGTGAGTCGGGACCGCTTGCGGGGGGCTACACCTTC. Protein sequence: CAISESGPLAGGYTF.

This chain links TRBV6-5 with TRBJ2-2; maybe TRBD2 (5 bases). Germline assignment: CDR1 MNHEY and CDR2 SVGAGI. Between the trimmed V and J ends, which lost 10 bases and 7 bases, there was a span of 10 bases. The length of the CDR3 is 11 residues. The CDR3, as DNA: TGTGCCACCCGGGGTATCGGGGAGCTGTTTTTT. Encoded protein: CATRGIGELFF.

The chain links TRBV19 to TRBJ1-1; D remains ambiguous. Deletions cut 3 bases from V and 1 base from J, with 9 bases between. Germline CDR1 and CDR2: LNHDA and SQIVND (reference sequence). The CDR3 runs 14 residues. CDR3 DNA sequence: TGTGCCAGTAGTATCGAGCCAGGGAACACTGAAGCTTTCTTT. Translated, it gives CASSIEPGNTEAFF. Full variable domain (missing parts from reference TRBV19 and TRBJ1-1): DGGITQSPKYLFRKEGQNVTLSCEQNLNHDAMYWYRQDPGQGLRLIYYSQIVNDFQKGDIAEGYSVSREKKESFPLTVTSAQKNPTAFYLCASSIEPGNTEAFFGQGTRLTVV.

The CDR3 sequence: CASSLRGVTAPQKLFF. CDR3 sequence (DNA): TGTGCCAGCAGCTTGCGGGGAGTCACAGCCCCGCAAAAACTGTTTTTT. The rearrangement links TRBV5-6 to TRBJ1-4; unclear D gene. CDR3 length: 16 amino acids. Trimming removed 1 base at V and 9 bases at J, with 19 bases between. Germline CDR1 is SGHDT and CDR2 is YYEEEE. Full variable domain (remainder filled in from reference TRBV5-6 and TRBJ1-4): DAGVTQSPTHLIKTRGQQVTLRCSPKSGHDTVSWYQQALGQGPQFIFQYYEEEERQRGNFPDRFSGHQFPNYSSELNVNALLLGDSALYLCASSLRGVTAPQKLFFGSGTQLSVL.

The chain has TRBV19 and TRBJ1-1, with D uncertain. Germline lookup yields CDR1 LNHDA and CDR2 SQIVND (reference sequence). V dropped 3 bases and J dropped 3 bases, with 8 bases sitting between them. The CDR3 sequence is 13 residues long. The CDR3 reads CASSMQVDTEAFF. The DNA of the CDR3 is TGTGCCAGTAGTATGCAGGTGGACACTGAAGCTTTCTTT.

The chain carries TRBV30 and TRBJ1-1, with D possibly being TRBD1 (6 bases). The CDR3 consists of 14 residues. V was trimmed by 0 bases and J by 4 bases, leaving 12 bases between them. Germline CDR1 reads GTSNPN; CDR2 reads SVGIG (reference sequence). This CDR3 is CAWSVLGTITEAFF. The CDR3 bases are TGTGCCTGGAGTGTACTGGGGACAATCACTGAAGCTTTCTTT.

The rearrangement uses TRBV7-9 and TRBJ2-1; 12 positions agree with TRBD2. J gave up 4 bases and V 2 bases, and 3 bases lay outside the gene matches. The CDR3 totals 16 residues. Germline V gene sequence: CDR1 SEHNR, CDR2 FQNEAQ (reference sequence). CDR3 in DNA: TGTGCCAGCAGCTTAACTAGCGGGGGGCCGTACAATGAGCAGTTCTTC. Translating gives CASSLTSGGPYNEQFF.

V is TRBV30 and J is TRBJ2-1; possibly TRBD1 for D (6 bases). This CDR3 contains 13 residues. The germline gives CDR1 GTSNPN, CDR2 SVGIG (reference sequence). The V end was cut by 3 bases, the J end by 9 bases, with 15 bases between. CDR3 DNA: TGTGCCTGGAGCCTAATCAGGGGCGGTGAGCAGTTCTTC. Amino acids: CAWSLIRGGEQFF.

The J gene is TRBJ1-1, the V gene TRBV11-2; TRBD1 matches 9 bases. The CDR3 spans 15 residues. V lost 5 bases and J lost 1; bases outside the gene matches: 5. The V gene's germline CDR1 is SGHAT and CDR2 FQNNGV. This CDR3 reads CASSPGTGRNTEAFF. DNA for the CDR3: TGTGCCAGCAGCCCAGGGACAGGGCGGAACACTGAAGCTTTCTTT.

This chain uses TRBV7-9 with TRBJ2-5, with TRBD2 matching over 7 bases. V gave up 2 bases and J gave up 5 bases; unmatched junction bases: 8. This CDR3 has 15 residues. The V gene's germline CDR1 is SEHNR and CDR2 FQNEAQ (reference sequence). The CDR3 sequence is CASSLLRAGVETQYF. The CDR3 nucleotides are TGTGCCAGCAGCTTACTTCGGGCGGGGGTTGAGACCCAGTACTTC.